This entry concerns a single TCR beta chain. The sample holds a few counts of this clone. It has no known antigen specificity. No qualities accompany the bases; no much larger clone lies one base away. The V and J ends are trimmed by 3 bases and 2 bases, leaving 8 bases between them. CDR1 and CDR2 were assigned from the germline V gene (reference sequence) as GTSNPN and SVGIG. Inclusive of the bounding cysteine and phenylalanine, the CDR3 is 13 residues long. The CDR3 DNA has 39 bases and is translated from base 1. The sample comes from a study of CD4 T cells in relation to SARS-CoV-2 and coronaviruses (dated by TCRdb to the early 2020s). In terms of the full investigation: In the ViraFEST assay, PBMCs were cultured with antigen for around nine days, after which TCR beta CDR3s were sequenced to identify antigen-specific clonal expansions. The negative reference condition was either a culture with an HIV-1 Nef peptide pool or a culture with no peptide. Using patient-derived lymphoblastoid cell lines, the shared crossreactive spike epitopes were mapped to their HLA restriction. Memory CD4+ T cell crossreactivity between SARS-CoV-2 and common cold coronavirus spike proteins was assessed at the TCR clonotype level in the study. The Adaptive Biotechnologies TCR-sequencing kit was used to sequence samples from a few pre-COVID donors and the naive versus memory experiments, whereas other data were Illumina-based. Expansion assays from other donors in the study were sequenced with a different, Illumina-based TCR-beta assay.

The library was built by means of the immunoSEQ multiplex PCR assay. In the source study's methods: During preprocessing, nonproductive sequences were discarded, as were any CDR3s that did not begin with C, did not end with F or W, or were shorter than 7 amino acids. Antigen-specific clonotypes were called with the MANAFEST web app, based on expansion relative to reference and other culture wells. A clone was considered positive if the clone showed significant expansion compared with the reference culture in 2 of 3 replicate wells at an FDR below 0.05. A further requirement for positive clones was significant expansion compared with all other tandem wells, along with an odds ratio above 5. Pairwise Levenshtein distance, computed with the stringdist R package after three terminal residues were trimmed from each end, was used as the measure of CDR3 homology. As stored in TCRdb, this immuneACCESS dataset retains in-frame rearrangements with V and J assigned. A fraction of the clones does not appear; measured against another copy, unresolved V genes explain less than half of the discrepancy, and the remainder lacks a known reason. V, J and clone size derive from that table, while D and trimming were established from the DNA sequence. Recorded for this sample are some 21,000 clones; just under 75% of them occurred a single time. Around 12% of the sample belongs to the ten largest clones.

CD4+ T cells from unexposed donors were collected before the COVID-19 pandemic (2011-2018). The EasySep CD4+ T cell isolation kit was used to isolate CD4+ T cells once the cultures had run for 10 to 11 days. Unexposed donor CD4+ T cells were tested for reactivity to SARS-CoV-2 S and N and four common cold coronavirus spike pools, as cell number allowed. Each well held 2 million to 2.5 million PBMCs cultured in IMDM containing around 5% human AB serum and roughly 10 IU/ml IL-2. Half of the culture medium was replaced with fresh IL-2-containing medium on days 3 and 7. Each peptide culture condition was generally run in triplicate replicate wells. Leukapheresis product for the unexposed donors was purchased commercially. Ficoll-Paque PLUS gradient centrifugation was used to isolate PBMCs from either whole blood or leukapheresis product. PBMCs were either cryopreserved at -140 degrees C or used fresh in the expansion assay. The QIAamp Micro DNA Kit was used to extract genomic DNA from the CD4+ T cells.

The study at large found these results: Roughly 65% of donors had memory CD4+ clonotypes that crossrecognized SARS-CoV-2 and at least one common cold coronavirus spike. Because no donor provided both pre-pandemic and post-infection samples, tracing the source of pre-existing responses was limited. The study was limited by small numbers of patients and tested TCRs. Compared with monoreactive clones, crossreactive clones had significantly weaker SARS-CoV-2-driven expansion, a result consistent with antigenic imprinting. Because the crossreactivity analysis focused on spike protein, crossreactivity against other viral proteins was not assessed.

The sequenced sample was CD4+ T cells from PBMCs, cultured in vitro. The sequence links TRBV30 to TRBJ2-1; a tentative D match to TRBD2 spans 6 bases. The TCR comes from a human donor in good health. The CDR3 corresponds to CAWSGSTYNEQFF. At the DNA level, the sequence is TGTGCCTGGAGCGGGAGTACCTACAATGAGCAGTTCTTC.